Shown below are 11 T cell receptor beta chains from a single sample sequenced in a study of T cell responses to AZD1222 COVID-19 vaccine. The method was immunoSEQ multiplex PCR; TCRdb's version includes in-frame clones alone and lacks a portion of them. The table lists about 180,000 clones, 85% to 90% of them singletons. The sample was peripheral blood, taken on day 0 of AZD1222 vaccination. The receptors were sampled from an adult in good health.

The CDR3 is CASSYSVRDEQFF. Here the CDR3 DNA reads TGTGCCAGCAGTTACTCGGTCAGGGATGAGCAGTTCTTC. This rearrangement joins TRBV6-5 to TRBJ2-1; maybe TRBD1 (5 bases). The V gene lost 0 bases and the J gene lost 8 bases, with 8 bases spanning the gap. Germline CDR1 is MNHEY and CDR2 is SVGAGI. The CDR3 has 13 residues.

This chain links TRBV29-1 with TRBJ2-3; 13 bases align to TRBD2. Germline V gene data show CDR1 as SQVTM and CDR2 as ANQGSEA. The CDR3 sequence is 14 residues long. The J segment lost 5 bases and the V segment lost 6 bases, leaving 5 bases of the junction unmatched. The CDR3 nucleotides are TGCAGCGTCCGGACTAGCGGGAGTAAAGATACGCAGTATTTT. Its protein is CSVRTSGSKDTQYF.

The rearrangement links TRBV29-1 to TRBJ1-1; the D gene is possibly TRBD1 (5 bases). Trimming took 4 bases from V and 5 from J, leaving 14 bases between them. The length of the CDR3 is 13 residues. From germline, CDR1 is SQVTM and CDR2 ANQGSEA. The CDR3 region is CSVAAGPETEAFF. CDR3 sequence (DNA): TGCAGCGTTGCGGCAGGGCCGGAGACTGAAGCTTTCTTT.

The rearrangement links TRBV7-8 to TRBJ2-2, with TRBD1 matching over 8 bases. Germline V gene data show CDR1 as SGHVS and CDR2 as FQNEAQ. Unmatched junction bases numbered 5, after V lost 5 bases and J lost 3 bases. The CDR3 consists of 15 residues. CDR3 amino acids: CASSDQTGDTGELFF. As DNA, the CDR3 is TGTGCCAGCAGCGACCAGACAGGGGACACCGGGGAGCTGTTTTTT. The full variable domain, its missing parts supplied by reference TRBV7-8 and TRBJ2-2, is GAGVSQSPRYKVAKRGQDVALRCDPISGHVSLFWYQQALGQGPEFLTYFQNEAQLDKSGLPSDRFFAERPEGSVSTLKIQRTQQEDSAVYLCASSDQTGDTGELFFGEGSRLTVL.

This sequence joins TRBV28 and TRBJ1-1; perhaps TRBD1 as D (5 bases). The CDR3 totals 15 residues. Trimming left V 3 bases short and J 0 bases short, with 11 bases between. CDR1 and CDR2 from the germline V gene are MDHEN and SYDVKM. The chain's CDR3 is CASSFPRGLNTEAFF. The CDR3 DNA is TGTGCCAGCAGTTTTCCGCGGGGACTGAACACTGAAGCTTTCTTT.

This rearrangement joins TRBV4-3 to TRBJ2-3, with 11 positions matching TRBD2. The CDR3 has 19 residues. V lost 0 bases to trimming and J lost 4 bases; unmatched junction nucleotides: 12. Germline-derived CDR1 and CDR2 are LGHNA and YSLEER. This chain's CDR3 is CASSQEPPSTSGNADTQYF. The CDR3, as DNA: TGCGCCAGCAGCCAAGAACCCCCCTCGACTAGCGGGAACGCAGATACGCAGTATTTT.

CDR3 sequence: CASSRDIASPLHF. The CDR3 nucleotides are TGTGCCAGCAGCAGGGACATCGCTTCACCCCTCCACTTT. The chain has TRBV13 and TRBJ1-6, with a tentative D call TRBD1 (6 bases). Trimming took off 5 bases at V and 9 bases at J, with 11 bases between the two ends. The CDR3 covers 13 residues. Germline CDR1 PRHDT, CDR2 FYEKMQ (reference sequence).

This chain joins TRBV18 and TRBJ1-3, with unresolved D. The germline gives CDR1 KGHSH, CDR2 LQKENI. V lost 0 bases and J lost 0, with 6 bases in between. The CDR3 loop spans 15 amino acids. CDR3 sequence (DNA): TGTGCCAGCTCACCACCGAGCATCTCTGGAAACACCATATATTTT. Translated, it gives CASSPPSISGNTIYF.

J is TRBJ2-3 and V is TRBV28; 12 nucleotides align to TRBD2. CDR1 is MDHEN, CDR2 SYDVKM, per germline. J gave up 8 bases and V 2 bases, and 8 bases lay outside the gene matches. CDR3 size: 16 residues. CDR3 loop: CASSLKLAGGLGTQYF. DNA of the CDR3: TGTGCCAGCAGTTTAAAACTAGCGGGAGGACTTGGTACGCAGTATTTT.

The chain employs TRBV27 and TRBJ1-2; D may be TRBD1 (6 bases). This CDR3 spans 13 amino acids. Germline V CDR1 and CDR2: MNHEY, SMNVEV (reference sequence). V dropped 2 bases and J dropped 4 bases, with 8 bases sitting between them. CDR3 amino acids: CASSLIQGYGYTF. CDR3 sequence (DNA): TGTGCCAGCAGTTTAATACAGGGCTATGGCTACACCTTC.

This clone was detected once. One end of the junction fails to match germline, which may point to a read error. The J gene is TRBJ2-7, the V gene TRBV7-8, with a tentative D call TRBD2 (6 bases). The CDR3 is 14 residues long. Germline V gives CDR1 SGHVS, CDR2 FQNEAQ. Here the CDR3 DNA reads TGTGCCAGCAGCCTAGCCGGAGGGTCTACCGAGCAGTACTTC. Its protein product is CASSLAGGSTEQYF.